This T cell receptor (beta chain) appears in the sequencing data of a study of beta chain features in type 1 diabetes. About the study: Sorted cells from all samples, numbering 107,917,701, were examined.

Of note for this clone: The antigen is undetermined.

The authors took one heparinised blood draw, averaging approximately 0.12 L, from each donor. Germline CDR1 MDHEN, CDR2 SYDVKM. CDR3 length: 11 amino acids. The V end lost 2 bases, the J end lost 7 bases, and 5 bases lay between the germline ends. Regarding the study as a whole: The similarity of naive, central memory and Treg TCRB repertoires appeared greater among patients than among healthy donors.

Reverse transcribing all isolated RNA meant expressed TCRB transcripts were sequenced. Profiling relied on immunoSEQ multiplex PCR, and the TCRdb table lists in-frame clones only, not all of them. Of 900,000 or so clones in the sample, 15% to 20% were seen once. Material for sequencing was naive CD4+ T cells from blood. This TCR came from a woman aged 18-29 years in good health. The V and J genes are TRBV28 and TRBJ1-1, with unresolved D. CDR3 residues: CASSLAREAFF. CDR3 sequence (DNA): TGTGCCAGCAGTTTAGCCCGTGAAGCTTTCTTT. Using reference TRBV28 and TRBJ1-1 for the parts outside the CDR3, the full variable domain is DVKVTQSSRYLVKRTGEKVFLECVQDMDHENMFWYRQDPGLGLRLIYFSYDVKMKEKGDIPEGYSVSREKKERFSLILESASTNQTSMYLCASSLAREAFFGQGTRLTVV.